One and the same sample provided the 21 T cell receptor beta chains below, sequenced in a study of shared clonotypes between healthy human individuals. The assay was immunoSEQ multiplex PCR, and TCRdb's table has in-frame clones only and misses some. Of about 1 million clones listed, approximately 68% are singletons. Sequenced: memory CD4+ T cells sorted from blood. As for subset: CD45RA-negative fraction. All receptors derive from a man aged 18 to 30 in good health.

The CDR3 loop is CASSLTGTGYSGANVLTF. CDR3 DNA: TGTGCCAGCTCCCTTACCGGGACAGGGTACTCTGGGGCCAACGTCCTGACTTTC. The chain recombines TRBV2 with TRBJ2-6, with 9 bases fitting TRBD1. CDR3 length: 18 residues. The germline V gene has CDR1 SNHLY and CDR2 FYNNEI. The J segment lost 0 bases and the V segment lost 8 bases, leaving 11 bases of the junction unmatched.

This clone came up a few times. V and J are TRBV5-6 and TRBJ2-5, with D possibly TRBD2 on 6 matching bases. Germline CDR1 is SGHDT and CDR2 is YYEEEE. The CDR3 spans 16 residues. V was cut by 5 bases and J by 4 bases, with 21 bases left in between. The CDR3 DNA reads TGTGCCAGCAGGGTTAGACGAGACGGGAGAGGAGAGACCCAGTACTTC. It codes for CASRVRRDGRGETQYF.

This clone was seen just once. The chain is built from TRBV18 and TRBJ1-4; D not resolved. Per the germline V gene, CDR1 is KGHSH and CDR2 is LQKENI. Deletions cut 4 bases from V and 4 bases from J, with 19 bases between. This CDR3 has 17 residues. The DNA of the CDR3 is TGTGCCAGCTCACTAAATACGGTGCGGACGGGTAATGAAAAACTGTTTTTT. Its protein is CASSLNTVRTGNEKLFF.

The chain recombines TRBV28 with TRBJ1-5; 9 bases map to TRBD1. The CDR3 is 18 residues long. Unmatched junction bases numbered 10, after V lost 4 bases and J lost 0 bases. From germline, CDR1 is MDHEN and CDR2 SYDVKM. CDR3 loop: CASSSSGTGSISNQPQHF. The DNA of the CDR3 is TGTGCCAGCAGTTCAAGCGGGACAGGGAGTATTAGCAATCAGCCCCAGCATTTT. The entire variable domain, with the rest obtained from reference TRBV28 and TRBJ1-5, is as follows: DVKVTQSSRYLVKRTGEKVFLECVQDMDHENMFWYRQDPGLGLRLIYFSYDVKMKEKGDIPEGYSVSREKKERFSLILESASTNQTSMYLCASSSSGTGSISNQPQHFGDGTRLSIL.

This clone was recorded once. This chain connects TRBV30 to TRBJ2-5, with no clear D. The CDR3 length is 14 residues. Per germline, CDR1 GTSNPN and CDR2 SVGIG (reference sequence). V lost 0 bases to trimming and J lost 5 bases, with 13 bases between them. CDR3 sequence (DNA): TGTGCCTGGAGTGTTAACCCCCGACCGGAGACCCAGTACTTC. Residues: CAWSVNPRPETQYF.

This sequence joins TRBV19 and TRBJ2-5; 7 bases are shared with TRBD1. CDR3 length: 13 amino acids. J was trimmed by 2 bases and V by 3 bases; bases with no gene match: 0. Germline V lookup: CDR1 LNHDA, CDR2 SQIVND (reference sequence). CDR3 sequence reads: CASSMGQQETQYF. CDR3 bases: TGTGCCAGTAGTATGGGACAGCAAGAGACCCAGTACTTC.

V is TRBV5-1 and J is TRBJ1-5, with 7 bases matching TRBD1. Germline V lookup: CDR1 SGHRS, CDR2 YFSETQ. V gave up 1 base and J gave up 2 bases; unmatched junction bases: 3. This CDR3 is built from 15 residues. The CDR3 loop reads CASSLTGEGNQPQHF. The DNA for the CDR3 is TGCGCCAGCAGCTTGACAGGGGAGGGCAATCAGCCCCAGCATTTT.

The genes are TRBV5-6 and TRBJ1-2; possibly TRBD1 for D (6 bases). The CDR3 runs to 15 residues. Germline V lookup: CDR1 SGHDT, CDR2 YYEEEE. V lost 5 bases to trimming and J lost 4 bases, with 18 bases between them. DNA for the CDR3: TGTGCCAGCAGATTTTACAGGGAAGGACGCTATGGCTACACCTTC. This encodes CASRFYREGRYGYTF.

As for this clone: This sample includes further DNA sequences coding for the same CDR3. The V gene is TRBV10-2, the J gene TRBJ2-2; 8 bases align to TRBD1. Germline V CDR1 and CDR2: WSHSY, SAAADI. This CDR3 spans 14 amino acids. V was clipped by 6 bases and J by 0 bases; unmatched bases: 0. CDR3 coding DNA: TGCGCCAGCAGGGACAGGGCGAACACCGGGGAGCTGTTTTTT. This encodes CASRDRANTGELFF.

This clone came up once. The CDR3 DNA sequence: TGCGCCAGCAGCAGAGACCCGTCGTCGCCCTACGAGCAGTACTTC. It is translated as CASSRDPSSPYEQYF. This sequence joins TRBV5-1 and TRBJ2-7; D is undetermined. Trimming shortened V by 4 bases and J by 2 bases, and 16 bases separated the two germline ends. CDR1 is SGHRS, CDR2 YFSETQ, per germline. There are 15 residues in the CDR3.

The chain links TRBV7-9 to TRBJ2-3; 9 bases fit TRBD2. CDR3 length: 18 amino acids. V shed 5 bases, J shed 4 bases, and the junction held 16 bases outside the gene matches. Germline V gene data show CDR1 as SEHNR and CDR2 as FQNEAQ (reference sequence). The CDR3 bases are TGTGCCAGCAGCCCTCAGCGGGAGGCCAAATTTTCTGCAGATACGCAGTATTTT. Encoded protein: CASSPQREAKFSADTQYF.

CDR3 residues: CASSRGFSSTDTQYF. CDR3 DNA: TGTGCCAGCAGCCGCGGTTTCTCTAGCACAGATACGCAGTATTTT. The chain carries TRBV6-5 and TRBJ2-3; D is undetermined. V lost 6 bases to trimming and J lost 0 bases, with 13 bases between them. CDR3 length: 15 amino acids. Germline V gene data show CDR1 as MNHEY and CDR2 as SVGAGI.

J is TRBJ2-7 and V is TRBV6-6; no clear D. This CDR3 is 12 amino acids long. Germline loops: CDR1 MNHNY, CDR2 SVGAGI (reference sequence). Deletions cut 7 bases from V and 3 bases from J, with 10 bases between. Here the CDR3 DNA reads TGTGCCAGCACCGGCAACGGCTACGAGCAGTACTTC. Residues: CASTGNGYEQYF.

This clone was seen ten or more times. The V call is TRBV5-1, the J call TRBJ1-3; no definite D call. Germline values: CDR1 SGHRS, CDR2 YFSETQ. Trimming took 1 base from V and 3 from J, leaving 11 bases between them. This CDR3 has 15 amino acids. CDR3 sequence: CASSLIGANGNTIYF. As DNA, the CDR3 is TGCGCCAGCAGCTTGATTGGAGCGAATGGAAACACCATATATTTT.

The rearrangement links TRBV4-3 to TRBJ2-5, with 12 bases aligning to TRBD1. In germline, CDR1 is LGHNA, CDR2 YSLEER. The CDR3 covers 16 residues. V trimming: 4 bases; J trimming: 5 bases; junction bases outside the gene matches: 8. The CDR3 protein is CASSPLPGQGAETQYF. CDR3 sequence (DNA): TGCGCCAGCAGCCCGCTCCCGGGACAGGGGGCCGAGACCCAGTACTTC.

This clone is a singleton in its sample. The rearrangement links TRBV6-1 to TRBJ1-1; D is possibly TRBD1 (5 bases). Germline CDR1 MNHNS, CDR2 SASEGT. The CDR3 runs to 13 residues. V lost 8 bases and J lost 1, with 11 bases in between. CDR3 bases: TGTGCCAGCGGGGGGGACCAGAACACTGAAGCTTTCTTT. This codes for CASGGDQNTEAFF.

The V and J genes are TRBV7-2 and TRBJ2-5; TRBD1 matches at 9 bases. Trimming took 1 base from V and 1 from J; bases not matched to a gene: 1. Germline CDR1 and CDR2: SGHTA and FQGNSA. This CDR3 region has 15 residues. The CDR3 DNA reads TGTGCCAGCAGCTTAGACAGGGGGCCCCAAGAGACCCAGTACTTC. Translation: CASSLDRGPQETQYF.

The rearrangement uses TRBV5-1 and TRBJ2-7; TRBD2 aligns across 9 bases. The CDR3 contains 16 residues. Germline CDR1 reads SGHRS; CDR2 reads YFSETQ. V was clipped by 1 base and J by 2 bases; unmatched bases: 7. CDR3 sequence reads: CASSLLASGKTYEQYF. The CDR3 DNA reads TGCGCCAGCAGCTTGTTGGCTAGCGGGAAGACCTACGAGCAGTACTTC.

This clone appeared once. The V call is TRBV5-6, the J call TRBJ2-2; D might be TRBD2 (6 bases). CDR3 size: 15 residues. Per germline, CDR1 SGHDT and CDR2 YYEEEE. V lost 0 bases and J 4 bases, leaving 10 bases between the germline ends. CDR3 bases: TGTGCCAGCAGCTTGGACGGAGGGTCCACCGGGGAGCTGTTTTTT. This codes for CASSLDGGSTGELFF.

The chain carries TRBV14 and TRBJ2-5; D call uncertain. Trimming stripped 0 bases from V and 9 bases from J, with 11 bases between. From germline, CDR1 is SGHDN and CDR2 FVKESK. The CDR3 spans 13 residues. The CDR3 nucleotides are TGTGCCAGCAGCCAAGATCATGCTAGTCCCCAGTACTTC. Amino acids: CASSQDHASPQYF.

The chain recombines TRBV7-9 with TRBJ2-2; D is uncertain. The CDR3 is made up of 14 amino acids. Germline lookup yields CDR1 SEHNR and CDR2 FQNEAQ (reference sequence). Trimming stripped 2 bases from V and 10 bases from J, with 14 bases between. Written as DNA, the CDR3 is TGTGCCAGCAGCTTACGTGAGTCCCCCCCGGAGCTGTTTTTT. Its protein product is CASSLRESPPELFF.